This T cell receptor (beta chain) was identified in a study of blood T cell repertoires in COVID-19. The V end lost 2 bases, the J end lost 3 bases, and 17 bases lay between the germline ends. Germline assignment: CDR1 MDHEN and CDR2 SYDVKM. The CDR3 is 16 amino acids. This clone has just one count. Repertoires were generated with immunoSEQ multiplex PCR, while TCRdb's copy carries only in-frame clones and drops some. The table has about 150,000 clones, 86% seen once; the top ten hold about 3.9%. The clonotype was recovered from a woman aged 70-85 years with acute or convalescent COVID-19. The chain is built from TRBV28 and TRBJ2-7; maybe TRBD1 (5 bases). Sequencing used peripheral blood. The DNA of the CDR3 is TGTGCCAGCAGTTTAAGGTCCGGATCAAGGGGCTACGAGCAGTACTTC. It encodes CASSLRSGSRGYEQYF.